This is a list of T cell receptor beta chains from one sample in a study of blood T cell repertoires in COVID-19. Repertoires were generated with immunoSEQ multiplex PCR, while TCRdb's copy carries only in-frame clones and drops some. The top ten clones hold just over 2.5% of a sample with 200,000 to 300,000 clones, about 87% of them seen once. Sequenced input: PBMCs or T cells enriched from blood (not recorded which). These receptors came from a woman aged 25 to 39 with acute COVID-19. Both conserved end residues are part of each CDR3. A D gene is named only where the DNA matches it firmly. Clone sizes are given selectively: once, few, many, or a class where the clone is expanded.

D gene	J gene	clone size	V gene	CDR3 DNA	CDR3 protein
TRBD2	TRBJ2-2	once	TRBV29-1	TGCAGCGTTGAAGTTGAACTAGCGGGGGTAACCGGGGAGCTGTTTTTT	CSVEVELAGVTGELFF
TRBD1	TRBJ1-2	-	TRBV29-1	TGCAGCGTTCGGACAGGTGATTCTAACTATGGCTACACCTTC	CSVRTGDSNYGYTF
-	TRBJ2-3	-	TRBV19	TGTGCCAGTAGTGGCCTAGCGTTATCAGATACGCAGTATTTT	CASSGLALSDTQYF
-	TRBJ2-5	-	TRBV5-5	TGTGCCAGCAGCTTGTGGTCAGTAAGCCAAGAGACCCAGTACTTC	CASSLWSVSQETQYF
-	TRBJ1-2	-	TRBV10-2	TGCGCCAGCAGTGACTTGGACAGCCCCCTACTTACTAACTATGGCTACACCTTC	CASSDLDSPLLTNYGYTF
TRBD1	TRBJ1-1	-	TRBV19	TGTGCCAGTAGGACACGGACAGGAATCCCGAACACTGAAGCTTTCTTT	CASRTRTGIPNTEAFF
-	TRBJ2-5	-	TRBV7-6	TGTGCCAGCAGCTTACAGGGGTACCAAGAGACCCAGTACTTC	CASSLQGYQETQYF
-	TRBJ2-3	-	TRBV12-2	TGTGCAAGTCGCAGCCGACTGGCCACAGATACGCAGTATTTT	CASRSRLATDTQYF
-	TRBJ1-1	-	TRBV5-1	TGCGCCAGCAGCTTGACAGGGTACACTGAAGCTTTCTTT	CASSLTGYTEAFF
-	TRBJ1-6	-	TRBV4-3	TGCGCCAGCAGCGAAGAGGGCAGGGTTCATTCACCCCTCCACTTT	CASSEEGRVHSPLHF
TRBD1	TRBJ2-1	-	TRBV6-5	TGTGCCAGCACCGGGACAGGGGCCGACAATGAGCAGTTCTTC	CASTGTGADNEQFF
TRBD1	TRBJ2-7	-	TRBV7-9	TGTGCCAGCAGCTTAAGACAGGGGGCAGGCGAGCAGTACTTC	CASSLRQGAGEQYF
-	TRBJ1-4	-	TRBV27	TGTGCCAGCAGTCCCAGCTGGGGCAGCCAGAATGAAAAACTGTTTTTT	CASSPSWGSQNEKLFF
TRBD2	TRBJ2-3	-	TRBV27	TGTGCCAGCAGTTTGCTGACTAGCGGGGGCCCCTCTAGCACAGATACGCAGTATTTT	CASSLLTSGGPSSTDTQYF
-	TRBJ2-7	-	TRBV4-3	TGCGCCAGCAGCCAAGATCCCAGAGAAGTTAGGGGGTCGCGCGAGCAGTACTTC	CASSQDPREVRGSREQYF
TRBD2	TRBJ2-7	once	TRBV3-1/TRBV3-2	TGTGCCAGCAGCGATTCAATAGAACTAGCGGGGGTCTACGAGCAGTACTTC	CASSDSIELAGVYEQYF
TRBD1	TRBJ1-6	-	TRBV11-2	TGTGCCAGCAGCCAGGACAGGGTGCCGCATTCACCCCTCCACTTT	CASSQDRVPHSPLHF
-	TRBJ2-3	-	TRBV11-1	TGTGCCAGCAGCTTGCAGGGTCCTAACACAGATACGCAGTATTTT	CASSLQGPNTDTQYF
TRBD1	TRBJ1-1	-	TRBV6-6	TGTGCCAGCACAGGGACAGCTCGGGGTATGAGCACTGAAGCTTTCTTT	CASTGTARGMSTEAFF
-	TRBJ2-4	-	TRBV5-8	TGTGCCAGCAGCTTGGTTCTTTCAGGATACTTC	CASSLVLSGYF
TRBD1	TRBJ1-1	-	TRBV7-2	TGTGCCAGCAGCTCCCGGACAGGGGGCACGAACACTGAAGCTTTCTTT	CASSSRTGGTNTEAFF
TRBD1	TRBJ1-1	-	TRBV5-1	TGCGCCAGCAGCTGGGGACAGGGTGACACTGAAGCTTTCTTT	CASSWGQGDTEAFF
TRBD1	TRBJ2-7	few	TRBV4-2	TGTGCCAGCAGCCAACAGGGGGCGCAGAGAGGAGAGCAGTACTTC	CASSQQGAQRGEQYF
TRBD1	TRBJ2-5	-	TRBV5-1	TGCGCCAGCAGCTTAAGACAGGGGGCCGTAGTGCAAGAGACCCAGTACTTC	CASSLRQGAVVQETQYF
-	TRBJ2-2	-	TRBV5-5	TGTGCCAGCAGCTCTCGGCGGGGGCTGAACACCGGGGAGCTGTTTTTT	CASSSRRGLNTGELFF
-	TRBJ1-2	-	TRBV12-3/TRBV12-4	TGTGCCAGCAGCCTAGGTGGCGGCTACACCTTC	CASSLGGGYTF
-	TRBJ1-2	few	TRBV7-9	TGTGCCAGCAGCGCCTCAGTCTATGGCTACACCTTC	CASSASVYGYTF
-	TRBJ2-1	-	TRBV5-1	TGCGCCAGCAGCTTACCGACAGAATACAATGAGCAGTTCTTC	CASSLPTEYNEQFF
-	TRBJ1-3	-	TRBV11-2	TGTGCCAGCAGCTTATTGAGAACAGGACAAAAAGGCTCTGGAAACACCATATATTTT	CASSLLRTGQKGSGNTIYF
-	TRBJ1-4	-	TRBV5-6	TGTGCCAGCAGCCCCCAATTGCAGGAAAAACTGTTTTTT	CASSPQLQEKLFF
-	TRBJ2-7	-	TRBV4-1	TGCGCCAGCAGCCAGCCAGGGTCCCCCTACGAGCAGTACTTC	CASSQPGSPYEQYF
TRBD1	TRBJ1-1	-	TRBV7-8	TGTGCCAGCAGCTTACGTGAGACAGGGACAGCTTTCTTT	CASSLRETGTAFF
-	TRBJ1-5	few	TRBV18	TGTGCCAGCTCACCACTAGCCGAGGGTCAGCCCCAGCATTTT	CASSPLAEGQPQHF
TRBD1	TRBJ1-4	-	TRBV7-6	TGTGCCAGCAGCTTAGCTTTAGACAGGGCCAATGAAAAACTGTTTTTT	CASSLALDRANEKLFF
TRBD1	TRBJ1-4	-	TRBV30	TGTGCCTGGAGTGTGGAGGACAGGGGGCCTGAAAAACTGTTTTTT	CAWSVEDRGPEKLFF
-	TRBJ1-2	-	TRBV2	TGTGCCAGCAGTGAAGGCTACCGACAGGCGAAACATGAATACTATGGCTACACCTTC	CASSEGYRQAKHEYYGYTF
TRBD1	TRBJ2-5	-	TRBV12-5	TGTGCTAGTGCCCCGACCCATGGACAGGGGATATTCCAAGAGACCCAGTACTTC	CASAPTHGQGIFQETQYF
TRBD1	TRBJ1-2	-	TRBV7-2	TGTGCCAGCCTCCGGGACAGGGGGGTGCCAGCTAACTATGGCTACACCTTC	CASLRDRGVPANYGYTF
-	TRBJ1-1	-	TRBV6-1	TGTGCCAGCAGTGAACCAGGGGTGGACACTGAAGCTTTCTTT	CASSEPGVDTEAFF
TRBD1	TRBJ1-3	-	TRBV12-3/TRBV12-4	TGTGCCAGTCGCCGGGACAGTGGAAACACCATATATTTT	CASRRDSGNTIYF
-	TRBJ1-3	few	TRBV9	TGTGCCAGCAGCTCCCTCGGAAACACCATATATTTT	CASSSLGNTIYF
TRBD1	TRBJ2-1	-	TRBV30	TGTGCCTGGAGACTAGGGGGCAGTGAGCAGTTCTTC	CAWRLGGSEQFF
TRBD1	TRBJ1-2	-	TRBV3-1/TRBV3-2	TGTGCCAGCAGCCAAGGCGAGGGGGCCTCCCCAGGGGGCTACACCTTC	CASSQGEGASPGGYTF
-	TRBJ1-1	few	TRBV7-9	TGTGCCAGCAGCTTAGTACTGGGAGGAACTGAAGCTTTCTTT	CASSLVLGGTEAFF
TRBD1	TRBJ2-2	-	TRBV11-3	TGTGCCAGCAGCCCAGGGGGCGCGGACACCGGGGAGCTGTTTTTT	CASSPGGADTGELFF
-	TRBJ2-7	-	TRBV4-1	TGCGCCAGCAGCCAATCGGTCGAAAAGTACGAGCAGTACTTC	CASSQSVEKYEQYF
-	TRBJ2-5	-	TRBV9	TGTGCCAGCAGCGTAGCGGGAGTTAAAGAGACCCAGTACTTC	CASSVAGVKETQYF
-	TRBJ2-2	-	TRBV5-6	TGTGCCAGCAGCCCTGGCGGTGCAGGGGCTACCACCGGGGAGCTGTTTTTT	CASSPGGAGATTGELFF
-	TRBJ1-6	-	TRBV14	TGTGCCAGCAGCCACAGCGATTTATTTTCACCCCTCCACTTT	CASSHSDLFSPLHF
-	TRBJ1-2	-	TRBV27	TGTGCCAGCACTTCGGTCGCTGCTAACTATGGCTACACCTTC	CASTSVAANYGYTF
TRBD1	TRBJ2-7	few	TRBV11-2	TGTGCCAGCAGCTTTGACAGGGCCTACGAGCAGTACTTC	CASSFDRAYEQYF
TRBD1	TRBJ1-2	-	TRBV7-2	TGTGCCAGCAGCTTTAATGCCGGGACAGGAACTATGGGCTACACCTTC	CASSFNAGTGTMGYTF
-	TRBJ1-3	-	TRBV7-6	TGTGCCAGCAGCTTAAACAGGGAAGAGAACACCATATATTTT	CASSLNREENTIYF
-	TRBJ2-2	-	TRBV18	TGTGCCAGCTCAGGCATCGCCACCGGGGAGCTGTTTTTT	CASSGIATGELFF
TRBD2	TRBJ2-3	-	TRBV12-3/TRBV12-4	TGTGCCAGCACCTGGCGGGGGGGCAATACGCAGTATTTT	CASTWRGGNTQYF
TRBD1	TRBJ2-6	once	TRBV29-1	TGCAGCGTTGGGACAGGGAGATCTGGGGCCAACGTCCTGACTTTC	CSVGTGRSGANVLTF